The 18 T cell receptor beta chains in this list originate from one sample, sequenced in a study of CD8+ T cells in alopecia areata. Treatment defined: oral pan-JAK inhibitor, 5-10 mg twice daily. Once RNA had been extracted, it was reverse transcribed into cDNA to act as the sequencing template. Sequencing used immunoSEQ multiplex PCR; TCRdb keeps in-frame clones, though not all of them. There are fewer than 200,000 clones in the sample; approximately 60% occur only once, and approximately 14% lies in the top ten. Sequencing was performed on CD4+ T cells sorted from blood, taken at week 24, from a patient treated with tofacitinib. Every receptor here comes from a human donor with alopecia areata.

The chain recombines TRBV5-1 with TRBJ2-2; D remains unclear. The CDR3 runs 11 residues. CDR1 SGHRS and CDR2 YFSETQ come from the germline V gene. Trimming stripped 3 bases from V and 4 bases from J, with 1 base between. The CDR3 loop is CASSSTGELFF. The DNA for the CDR3 is TGCGCCAGCAGCTCCACCGGGGAGCTGTTTTTT.

CDR3 bases: TGTGCCAGCAGCCAAGTCCTTGGTGGTGAGCAGTTCTTC. Protein: CASSQVLGGEQFF. This chain connects TRBV14 to TRBJ2-1; no clear D. Trimming took 1 base from V and 9 from J, leaving 10 bases between them. CDR3 length equals 13 residues. Germline V gene data show CDR1 as SGHDN and CDR2 as FVKESK.

This clone was counted only a few times. The chain has TRBV30 and TRBJ2-5, with unresolved D. V lost 4 bases and J lost 5, with 11 bases in between. The length of the CDR3 is 12 residues. Germline CDR1 is GTSNPN and CDR2 is SVGIG (reference sequence). The CDR3: CAWTALRETQYF. The CDR3 DNA reads TGTGCCTGGACGGCGTTGCGGGAGACCCAGTACTTC.

The rearrangement joins TRBV2 to TRBJ2-3; 13 bases agree with TRBD2. The V gene end was trimmed by 6 bases and the J gene end by 4 bases; junction bases not matched to a gene: 7. Germline CDR1 is SNHLY and CDR2 is FYNNEI. The CDR3 has 16 amino acids. The CDR3 spells CASRSRTSGGPDTQYF. The DNA of the CDR3 is TGTGCCAGCAGAAGTAGGACTAGCGGGGGACCAGATACGCAGTATTTT.

This clone was found a few times. As DNA, the CDR3 is TGTGCCATCAGTGAATTAAGGGGGGACACTGAAGCTTTCTTT. It codes for CAISELRGDTEAFF. The chain combines TRBV10-3 with TRBJ1-1, with D possibly TRBD1 on 6 matching bases. Germline assignment: CDR1 ENHRY and CDR2 SYGVKD. The CDR3 covers 14 residues. Trimming took 3 bases from V and 3 from J, leaving 11 bases between them.

The chain links TRBV9 to TRBJ2-4; D ambiguous. The CDR3 runs 15 residues. The ends were cut back, 4 bases at V and 0 bases at J, with 11 bases in the middle. Germline V CDR1 and CDR2: SGDLS, YYNGEE. The CDR3 here is CASSPQTVAKNIQYF. CDR3 bases: TGTGCCAGCAGCCCTCAGACGGTAGCCAAAAACATTCAGTACTTC. Full variable domain (missing parts from reference TRBV9 and TRBJ2-4): DSGVTQTPKHLITATGQRVTLRCSPRSGDLSVYWYQQSLDQGLQFLIQYYNGEERAKGNILERFSAQQFPDLHSELNLSSLELGDSALYFCASSPQTVAKNIQYFGAGTRLSVL.

Only one count was recorded for this clone. The CDR3 coding sequence is TGCAGTGCGTGGACAGGTCATGGCTACACCTTC. Protein: CSAWTGHGYTF. The chain couples TRBV20-1 to TRBJ1-2; the match to TRBD1 covers 7 bases. This CDR3 is 11 amino acids long. Germline assignment: CDR1 DFQATT and CDR2 SNEGSKA (reference sequence). V trimming: 6 bases; J trimming: 6 bases; junction bases outside the gene matches: 4.

The rearrangement links TRBV5-6 to TRBJ2-6; possibly TRBD1 for D (6 bases). The CDR3 is made up of 14 amino acids. Germline CDR1 SGHDT, CDR2 YYEEEE. V was trimmed by 10 bases and J by 4 bases, leaving 15 bases between them. The CDR3 protein is CAGMDSKGANVLTF. For the CDR3, the DNA is TGTGCCGGGATGGACAGTAAAGGGGCCAACGTCCTGACTTTC.

The chain couples TRBV7-9 to TRBJ1-5; no reliable D call. Per germline, CDR1 SEHNR and CDR2 FQNEAQ (reference sequence). CDR3 length: 13 residues. Trimming pared 7 bases from V and 0 bases from J, leaving 7 bases between. The CDR3 protein is CASNHGSNQPQHF. CDR3 in DNA: TGTGCCAGCAACCATGGTAGCAATCAGCCCCAGCATTTT.

As to this clone: The same CDR3 is also encoded by other DNA sequences in this sample. This chain links TRBV29-1 with TRBJ2-5, with 7 nucleotides matching TRBD1. V was clipped by 6 bases and J by 2 bases; unmatched bases: 3. The CDR3 is made up of 12 amino acids. The germline V gene has CDR1 SQVTM and CDR2 ANQGSEA. CDR3 sequence (DNA): TGCAGCGTCAGACAGGGACAAGAGACCCAGTACTTC. This gives the protein CSVRQGQETQYF.

This clone was counted a single time. CDR3 protein: CASSPRGGLYGYTF. The DNA for the CDR3 is TGTGCCAGCTCACCACGCGGGGGGCTCTATGGCTACACCTTC. The V gene is TRBV18, the J gene TRBJ1-2; TRBD1 is a possible D gene (6 bases). The CDR3 is 14 residues long. V lost 1 base, J lost 4 bases, and 10 bases lay in between. CDR1 is KGHSH, CDR2 LQKENI, per germline.

The chain's CDR3 is CASSPLGQGAYEQYF. CDR3 nucleotide sequence: TGTGCCAGCAGCCCCCTCGGGCAGGGGGCATACGAGCAGTACTTC. The genes are TRBV9 and TRBJ2-7; 8 bases align to TRBD1. V shed 4 bases and J 4 bases; nucleotides not matched to a gene: 10. The CDR3 extends over 15 amino acids. Germline V gene sequence: CDR1 SGDLS, CDR2 YYNGEE.

The chain recombines TRBV5-5 with TRBJ2-7; D is uncertain. The germline V gene has CDR1 SGHKS and CDR2 YYEKEE (reference sequence). The length of the CDR3 is 13 residues. V lost 0 bases to trimming and J lost 2 bases, with 6 bases between them. The CDR3 DNA reads TGTGCCAGCAGCTTGGCCTACACCTACGAGCAGTACTTC. Translating it yields CASSLAYTYEQYF. The full variable domain, in which reference TRBV5-5 and TRBJ2-7 provide the parts outside the CDR3, is DAGVTQSPTHLIKTRGQQVTLRCSPISGHKSVSWYQQVLGQGPQFIFQYYEKEERGRGNFPDRFSARQFPNYSSELNVNALLLGDSALYLCASSLAYTYEQYFGPGTRLTVT.

The gene calls are TRBV5-1 and TRBJ2-6; D is unresolved. Trimming removed 4 bases at V and 0 bases at J, with 14 bases between. The CDR3 covers 17 residues. Germline assignment: CDR1 SGHRS and CDR2 YFSETQ. The CDR3 DNA sequence: TGCGCCAGCAGCCGAAGGGTAATGTTCTCTGGGGCCAACGTCCTGACTTTC. Its translation: CASSRRVMFSGANVLTF.

V and J are TRBV5-1 and TRBJ2-1; D is ambiguous. This CDR3 region has 13 residues. Trimming took off 5 bases at V and 4 bases at J, with 10 bases between the two ends. Per germline, CDR1 SGHRS and CDR2 YFSETQ. The CDR3 sequence is CASSTQGYNEQFF. The CDR3 DNA follows: TGCGCCAGCAGTACGCAAGGTTACAATGAGCAGTTCTTC.

This clone was observed a few times. This chain joins TRBV29-1 and TRBJ2-3, with TRBD2 matching 7 bases. Germline lookup yields CDR1 SQVTM and CDR2 ANQGSEA. This CDR3 has 12 amino acids. V lost 5 bases to trimming and J lost 6 bases; unmatched junction nucleotides: 5. CDR3 loop: CSVSLLADTQYF. The CDR3 nucleotides are TGCAGCGTTTCATTACTAGCGGATACGCAGTATTTT.

The CDR3 nucleotides read TGTGCCAGCAGCTTCCAGAGCTATGGCTACACCTTC. It is translated as CASSFQSYGYTF. This sequence joins TRBV7-9 and TRBJ1-2; no clear D. CDR3 length equals 12 residues. V dropped 3 bases and J dropped 4 bases, with 6 bases sitting between them. From germline, CDR1 is SEHNR and CDR2 FQNEAQ (reference sequence).

The J gene is TRBJ1-1, the V gene TRBV29-1, with TRBD1 identical over 7 bases. The CDR3 length is 16 residues. Germline CDR1 reads SQVTM; CDR2 reads ANQGSEA. V dropped 6 bases and J dropped 3; count of bases not matched to a gene: 16. The CDR3 nucleotides are TGCAGCGTACGGGACAGACGCACCTATGGGGACACTGAAGCTTTCTTT. This translates into CSVRDRRTYGDTEAFF. Together with reference TRBV29-1 and TRBJ1-1, the CDR3 gives the full variable domain: SAVISQKPSRDICQRGTSLTIQCQVDSQVTMMFWYRQQPGQSLTLIATANQGSEATYESGFVIDKFPISRPNLTFSTLTVSNMSPEDSSIYLCSVRDRRTYGDTEAFFGQGTRLTVV.